This T cell receptor beta chain was recovered during a study of control samples from healthy donors and cancer patients. Measured with immunoSEQ multiplex PCR; TCRdb has only the in-frame clones, and not every one. Of 75,000 to 90,000 clones in the sample, over 65% were seen once. CDR1 is LGHNA and CDR2 is YSLEER in the germline V gene. Trimming at V came to 0 bases and at J to 5 bases, leaving 6 bases not matched to a gene. The CDR3 has 16 residues. The sequencing input was blood. V is TRBV4-3 and J is TRBJ2-5, with 10 bases aligning to TRBD1. The sequence came from a woman aged 40-49 years in good health. For the CDR3, the DNA is TGCGCCAGCAGCCAAGACCGGGACAGGGGTGCGGAGACCCAGTACTTC. Its protein is CASSQDRDRGAETQYF.